A single sample is the source of the 32 T cell receptor beta chains below, sequenced in a study of T cell responses to AZD1222 COVID-19 vaccine. Method: immunoSEQ multiplex PCR; TCRdb's copy keeps in-frame clones and lacks some. This sample yields tens of thousands of clones, of which 90% are seen a single time; around 5.3% belongs to the top ten. Sequencing was performed on peripheral blood, taken on day 0 of AZD1222 vaccination. These receptors all stem from an adult in good health.

The chain recombines TRBV5-5 with TRBJ2-6; 7 positions match TRBD1. CDR3 length: 17 residues. Germline trimming cut 9 bases from V and 1 base from J; bases unmatched to any gene: 13. Germline CDR1 SGHKS, CDR2 YYEKEE (reference sequence). The CDR3 sequence: CATTGDPTLSGANVLTF. CDR3 coding DNA: TGTGCCACAACAGGGGACCCCACCCTGTCTGGGGCCAACGTCCTGACTTTC. Looking up the rest from reference TRBV5-5 and TRBJ2-6 gives the full variable domain: DAGVTQSPTHLIKTRGQQVTLRCSPISGHKSVSWYQQVLGQGPQFIFQYYEKEERGRGNFPDRFSARQFPNYSSELNVNALLLGDSALYLCATTGDPTLSGANVLTFGAGSRLTVL.

The V call is TRBV30, the J call TRBJ1-1; 9 bases match TRBD1. Germline CDR1 GTSNPN, CDR2 SVGIG (reference sequence). The CDR3 runs 14 residues. Trimming cost V 5 bases and J 5 bases; bases outside gene matches: 9. In nucleotides, the CDR3 is TGTGCCTGGGGGCTCCGGGACAGGGAGACTGAAGCTTTCTTT. Its protein is CAWGLRDRETEAFF.

The genes are TRBV6-2 or TRBV6-3 and TRBJ2-5; D is possibly TRBD2 (5 bases). V lost 4 bases, J lost 2 bases, and 17 bases lay in between. Germline V CDR1 and CDR2: MNHEY, SVGEGT. The CDR3 is 16 amino acids. Here the CDR3 DNA reads TGTGCCAGCAGTTTCCCTGAGATAGCGAGGCAAGAGACCCAGTACTTC. Protein sequence: CASSFPEIARQETQYF.

The CDR3 reads CSASPNRGQRNTIYF. The CDR3, as DNA: TGCAGTGCTAGTCCGAACAGGGGGCAAAGAAACACCATATATTTT. V usage is TRBV20-1 and J usage is TRBJ1-3, with 9 bases lining up with TRBD1. CDR1 and CDR2 (germline): DFQATT, SNEGSKA (reference sequence). After removal of 3 bases from V and 5 bases from J, the junction contained 8 bases not matched to a gene. The CDR3 sequence is 15 residues long.

V gene TRBV7-9 combines with J gene TRBJ1-2; TRBD1 aligns across 9 bases. Per germline, CDR1 SEHNR and CDR2 FQNEAQ (reference sequence). V was pared by 5 bases and J by 1 base, with 2 bases of the junction left unmatched. This CDR3 comprises 14 residues. CDR3: CASSPGQGNYGYTF. CDR3 DNA: TGTGCCAGCAGCCCGGGACAGGGTAACTATGGCTACACCTTC. Looking up the rest from reference TRBV7-9 and TRBJ1-2 gives the full variable domain: DTGVSQNPRHKITKRGQNVTFRCDPISEHNRLYWYRQTLGQGPEFLTYFQNEAQLEKSRLLSDRFSAERPKGSFSTLEIQRTEQGDSAMYLCASSPGQGNYGYTFGSGTRLTVV.

The rearrangement joins TRBV19 to TRBJ1-4, with D possibly matching TRBD1 (5 bases). CDR3 size: 15 residues. The V end lost 6 bases, the J end lost 13 bases, and 24 bases lay between the germline ends. CDR1 LNHDA and CDR2 SQIVND come from the germline V gene (reference sequence). CDR3 sequence reads: CASRKTGSDEGRLFF. The CDR3 coding sequence is TGTGCCAGTAGGAAAACAGGTTCGGACGAAGGGCGACTGTTTTTT.

This clone was found a few times. The rearrangement links TRBV11-3 to TRBJ1-1; TRBD1 agrees at 12 bases. The germline CDR1 and CDR2 sequences are SGHNT and YENEEA. The CDR3 has 18 amino acids. V dropped 0 bases and J dropped 4; count of bases not matched to a gene: 9. CDR3 nucleotide sequence: TGTGCCAGCAGCTTAGAGGGGACAGGGGGCAACGTATTCACTGAAGCTTTCTTT. This sequence encodes CASSLEGTGGNVFTEAFF.

The chain joins TRBV7-2 to TRBJ1-2; tentatively, D is TRBD1 (5 bases). The V gene's germline CDR1 is SGHTA and CDR2 FQGNSA. The CDR3 sequence is 13 residues long. V dropped 3 bases and J dropped 4 bases, with 9 bases sitting between them. This CDR3 reads CASSFGTAYGYTF. CDR3 coding DNA: TGTGCCAGCAGCTTCGGGACTGCCTATGGCTACACCTTC.

The V call is TRBV2, the J call TRBJ1-5, with D hard to call. Trimming cost V 6 bases and J 5 bases, with 11 bases left between them. CDR3 length: 13 amino acids. CDR1 and CDR2 from the germline V gene are SNHLY and FYNNEI. CDR3 coding DNA: TGTGCCAGCAGGAGTAGGTTCGATCAGCCCCAGCATTTT. It is translated as CASRSRFDQPQHF.

J is TRBJ1-3 and V is TRBV4-3; 9 positions match TRBD1. Trimming at V came to 4 bases and at J to 2 bases, leaving 9 bases not matched to a gene. Germline V gives CDR1 LGHNA, CDR2 YSLEER. The CDR3 length is 17 residues. The CDR3 nucleotides read TGCGCCAGCAGCCTGATGATACAGGGGGCGGCTGGAAACACCATATATTTT. This gives the protein CASSLMIQGAAGNTIYF.

The chain couples TRBV5-4 to TRBJ2-1, with 9 bases matching TRBD1. CDR3 length: 15 residues. Germline V gives CDR1 SGHNT, CDR2 YYREEE (reference sequence). J was trimmed by 6 bases and V by 0 bases; bases with no gene match: 4. DNA for the CDR3: TGTGCCAGCAGCTTGGCGGGACAGGGCGGCAATGAGCAGTTCTTC. It encodes CASSLAGQGGNEQFF.

V usage is TRBV4-3 and J usage is TRBJ2-5; TRBD2 aligns across 7 bases. From germline, CDR1 is LGHNA and CDR2 YSLEER. Trimming cost V 0 bases and J 2 bases; bases outside gene matches: 6. The CDR3 is made up of 16 amino acids. As DNA, the CDR3 is TGCGCCAGCAGCCAAGATAGGAGCGGGGCACAAGAGACCCAGTACTTC. This gives the protein CASSQDRSGAQETQYF.

The chain has TRBV3-1 (or the pseudogene TRBV3-2) and TRBJ1-3, with TRBD1 as a possible D gene (5 bases). The V and J ends lost 0 bases and 2 bases respectively, with 11 bases between them. The CDR3 is 16 amino acids. CDR1 is LGHDT, CDR2 YNNKEL, per germline (reference sequence). The CDR3 coding sequence is TGTGCCAGCAGCCAAGATCTTGGGACGACTGGAAACACCATATATTTT. Its protein product is CASSQDLGTTGNTIYF.

This chain uses TRBV6-1 with TRBJ2-1; 11 bases are a match to TRBD2. This CDR3 comprises 14 residues. Germline lookup yields CDR1 MNHNS and CDR2 SASEGT. V lost 3 bases to trimming and J lost 10 bases; unmatched junction nucleotides: 5. The CDR3 region is CASSERVAGGEQFF. CDR3 coding DNA: TGTGCCAGCAGTGAGCGCGTAGCGGGGGGGGAGCAGTTCTTC.

The chain is built from TRBV19 and TRBJ2-1; D could derive from TRBD1 or TRBD2 (5 bases each). Germline values: CDR1 LNHDA, CDR2 SQIVND (reference sequence). Trimming left V 1 base short and J 2 bases short, with 12 bases between. The CDR3 totals 16 residues. The CDR3 here is CASSIVQGRTYNEQFF. The CDR3 DNA follows: TGTGCCAGTAGTATAGTGCAGGGACGAACCTACAATGAGCAGTTCTTC.

This rearrangement joins TRBV28 to TRBJ2-7; D is perhaps TRBD1 or TRBD2 (5 bases each). The germline V gene has CDR1 MDHEN and CDR2 SYDVKM. The ends were cut back, 7 bases at V and 4 bases at J, with 17 bases in the middle. This CDR3 is built from 14 residues. The CDR3, as DNA: TGTGCCAGCATGAACCGGGGCCTCGATTACGAGCAGTACTTC. As protein: CASMNRGLDYEQYF.

The chain has TRBV28 and TRBJ1-2; 10 bases line up with TRBD1. The CDR3 consists of 17 residues. Germline loops: CDR1 MDHEN, CDR2 SYDVKM. Losses at the gene ends were 5 bases for V and 0 bases for J; bases not matched to a gene: 9. The CDR3 protein is CASSLDRGPPSNYGYTF. The CDR3 DNA reads as TGTGCCAGCAGTCTTGACAGGGGGCCACCCTCTAACTATGGCTACACCTTC.

V gene TRBV5-5 combines with J gene TRBJ2-5, with TRBD2 matching over 9 bases. V dropped 6 bases and J dropped 5; count of bases not matched to a gene: 8. The CDR3 totals 14 residues. Germline V gene sequence: CDR1 SGHKS, CDR2 YYEKEE (reference sequence). The CDR3 sequence is CASTFSGGTETQYF. CDR3 bases: TGTGCCAGCACCTTTAGCGGGGGAACGGAGACCCAGTACTTC.

V usage is TRBV7-2 and J usage is TRBJ2-1; D possibly corresponds to TRBD2 (7 bases). V lost 4 bases and J 4 bases, leaving 17 bases between the germline ends. From germline, CDR1 is SGHTA and CDR2 FQGNSA. The CDR3 is 16 amino acids. The CDR3 sequence: CASSSLGGAGYNEQFF. The DNA for the CDR3 is TGTGCCAGCAGCTCTCTAGGGGGGGCCGGTTACAATGAGCAGTTCTTC. The variable domain in full, completed from reference TRBV7-2 and TRBJ2-1, reads GAGVSQSPSNKVTEKGKDVELRCDPISGHTALYWYRQSLGQGLEFLIYFQGNSAPDKSGLPSDRFSAERTGGSVSTLTIQRTQQEDSAVYLCASSSLGGAGYNEQFFGPGTRLTVL.

The CDR3 DNA reads TGTGCCAGCAGTTTCAGGGGAGGGCTTGGAAACACCATATATTTT. Translated: CASSFRGGLGNTIYF. The rearrangement links TRBV28 to TRBJ1-3, with D perhaps matching TRBD1 (6 bases). Germline V gene data show CDR1 as MDHEN and CDR2 as SYDVKM. Trimming removed 3 bases at V and 3 bases at J, with 12 bases between. The CDR3 contains 15 residues.

The J gene is TRBJ2-1, the V gene TRBV11-3, with 12 bases lining up with TRBD2. This CDR3 contains 16 residues. The V gene's germline CDR1 is SGHNT and CDR2 YENEEA. Losses at the gene ends were 0 bases for V and 10 bases for J; bases not matched to a gene: 7. CDR3 loop: CASSLESSGGANEQFF. For the CDR3, the DNA is TGTGCCAGCAGCTTAGAATCTAGCGGGGGGGCTAACGAGCAGTTCTTC.

The chain combines TRBV7-8 with TRBJ1-5, with 9 bases aligning to TRBD1. Germline loops: CDR1 SGHVS, CDR2 FQNEAQ. V gave up 4 bases and J gave up 2 bases; unmatched junction bases: 9. This CDR3 comprises 17 residues. The CDR3 loop is CASSSGTGRVGNQPQHF. The CDR3 DNA is TGTGCCAGCAGCTCTGGGACAGGGAGGGTTGGCAATCAGCCCCAGCATTTT.

This clone was found once. The chain couples TRBV11-2 to TRBJ1-2, with TRBD1 matching over 7 bases. Germline CDR1 SGHAT, CDR2 FQNNGV. The CDR3 contains 14 residues. The ends lost 2 bases at V and 4 bases at J; junction bases unmatched: 4. The CDR3 sequence: CASSLTTGTYGYTF. As DNA, the CDR3 is TGTGCCAGCAGCTTAACGACAGGGACCTATGGCTACACCTTC.

V usage is TRBV7-9 and J usage is TRBJ1-2; D unresolved. Germline assignment: CDR1 SEHNR and CDR2 FQNEAQ (reference sequence). V was clipped by 2 bases and J by 0 bases, with 4 bases between them. This CDR3 comprises 13 residues. The CDR3 loop is CASSLYPNYGYTF. Here the CDR3 DNA reads TGTGCCAGCAGCTTATATCCTAACTATGGCTACACCTTC.

The chain's CDR3 is CASGSGTGVYEQYF. The CDR3 nucleotides are TGTGCCAGCGGGTCCGGGACAGGGGTGTACGAGCAGTACTTC. The chain has TRBV6-6 and TRBJ2-7, with 10 bases that match TRBD1. CDR1 and CDR2 from the germline V gene are MNHNY and SVGAGI (reference sequence). The length of the CDR3 is 14 residues. The V segment lost 8 bases and the J segment 4 bases; nucleotides outside the gene matches: 8.

The chain combines TRBV7-9 with TRBJ2-5, with unresolved D. Germline lookup yields CDR1 SEHNR and CDR2 FQNEAQ (reference sequence). The germline V and J ends were trimmed by 1 base and 6 bases, with 0 bases remaining between them. The length of the CDR3 is 10 residues. The CDR3 here is CASSLETQYF. DNA for the CDR3: TGTGCCAGCAGCTTAGAGACCCAGTACTTC. Variable domain in full (rest from reference TRBV7-9 and TRBJ2-5): DTGVSQNPRHKITKRGQNVTFRCDPISEHNRLYWYRQTLGQGPEFLTYFQNEAQLEKSRLLSDRFSAERPKGSFSTLEIQRTEQGDSAMYLCASSLETQYFGPGTRLLVL.

V and J are TRBV19 and TRBJ2-1; 7 bases are shared with TRBD2. Germline CDR1 LNHDA, CDR2 SQIVND (reference sequence). CDR3 length: 13 amino acids. Losses at the gene ends were 1 base for V and 10 bases for J; bases not matched to a gene: 4. CDR3 sequence reads: CASSIVLGGEQFF. CDR3 bases: TGTGCCAGTAGTATAGTTCTGGGGGGGGAGCAGTTCTTC. Full variable domain (remainder filled in from reference TRBV19 and TRBJ2-1): DGGITQSPKYLFRKEGQNVTLSCEQNLNHDAMYWYRQDPGQGLRLIYYSQIVNDFQKGDIAEGYSVSREKKESFPLTVTSAQKNPTAFYLCASSIVLGGEQFFGPGTRLTVL.

The sample holds one count of this clone. The genes are TRBV7-2 and TRBJ2-7, with 7 positions matching TRBD1. The J segment lost 6 bases and the V segment lost 5 bases, leaving 7 bases of the junction unmatched. The CDR3 loop spans 13 amino acids. In germline, CDR1 is SGHTA, CDR2 FQGNSA. The CDR3 spells CASSTRQGSEQYF. CDR3 DNA sequence: TGTGCCAGCAGCACTAGACAGGGCTCCGAGCAGTACTTC.

This chain joins TRBV15 and TRBJ1-1, with 9 bases that match TRBD1. J was trimmed by 1 base and V by 4 bases; bases with no gene match: 10. Germline V gives CDR1 LNHNV, CDR2 YYDKDF (reference sequence). The CDR3 is 17 amino acids. Here the CDR3 DNA reads TGTGCCACCAGCACCCCTCGACCGGGACAGGGGAACACTGAAGCTTTCTTT. Its protein product is CATSTPRPGQGNTEAFF.

The chain couples TRBV5-4 to TRBJ1-3; 9 nucleotides align to TRBD1. J gave up 2 bases and V 4 bases, and 1 base lay outside the gene matches. The CDR3 is 14 amino acids. Germline CDR1 SGHNT, CDR2 YYREEE (reference sequence). In DNA, the CDR3 is TGTGCCAGCAGCGGGGACAGGGCTGGAAACACCATATATTTT. Translated: CASSGDRAGNTIYF.

The chain recombines TRBV6-5 with TRBJ2-7; a weak D match, TRBD2 (5 bases). The CDR3 extends over 13 amino acids. The germline V gene has CDR1 MNHEY and CDR2 SVGAGI. Trimming took off 7 bases at V and 3 bases at J, with 13 bases between the two ends. The CDR3 sequence: CASTNAGVYEQYF. The CDR3 coding sequence is TGTGCCAGCACCAACGCCGGGGTCTACGAGCAGTACTTC.

In this sample, this clone turned up a few times. V gene TRBV19 combines with J gene TRBJ1-5; D unresolved. The CDR3 consists of 15 residues. CDR1 is LNHDA, CDR2 SQIVND, per germline (reference sequence). V was trimmed by 7 bases and J by 4 bases, leaving 17 bases between them. CDR3 DNA sequence: TGTGCCAGTAACCAAGCCCGGGGTTTGAATCAGCCCCAGCATTTT. As protein: CASNQARGLNQPQHF.